A single sample gave rise to the 9 T cell receptor beta chains below, sequenced in a study of tumor-infiltrating lymphocytes in primary liver carcinoma. Reverse transcription of about 0.5 ug total RNA with a constant-region primer produced TCR beta cDNA. Three nested multiplex PCR rounds, a slightly modified ARM-PCR, produced the libraries for TCR beta. The first two PCR rounds, roughly 9 cycles each, used TRBV1-TRBV30 forward primers and a C-beta reverse primer. TCRdb processed the multiplex PCR reads anew with MiXCR; each CDR3 protein has one entry. The table has about 120,000 distinct CDR3 sequences, 55% to 65% seen once. Unsorted bulk tissue, roughly 19-34 mg of it, served as the source for co-extraction of RNA and DNA. Sequencing input: liver tumor tissue from sampling region 1. Described subset: tumor region T1, superior pole. Receptors were obtained from a woman in her sixties or seventies with primary liver carcinoma and hepatitis B virus infection.

A remark on this clonotype: Since a much larger clone is just one base distant, this may be a read error. This rearrangement joins TRBV4-1 to TRBJ1-5, with 7 bases fitting TRBD1. Germline V lookup: CDR1 MGHRA, CDR2 YSYEKL. This CDR3 comprises 18 residues. CDR3 amino acids: CASRQASSGGISNQPQHF. CDR3 DNA: TGCGCCAGCAGACAAGCCTCCTCAGGGGGAATAAGCAATCAGCCCCAGCATTTT.

In this sample, this clonotype turned up many times. CDR3 in amino acids: CSVEPTSGSTDTQYF. Here the CDR3 DNA reads TGCAGCGTTGAACCGACTAGCGGGAGCACAGATACGCAGTATTTT. The gene calls are TRBV29-1 and TRBJ2-3; TRBD2 aligns across 10 bases. The J segment lost 0 bases and the V segment lost 2 bases, leaving 2 bases of the junction unmatched. Germline V CDR1 and CDR2: SQVTM, ANQGSEA. The CDR3 has 15 residues.

In DNA form, the CDR3 reads TGTGTCGGCAGTGGATACACTGAAGCTTTCTTT. This codes for CVGSGYTEAFF. The V call is TRBV6-5, the J call TRBJ1-1; D call uncertain. Germline CDR1 MNHEY, CDR2 SVGAGI. CDR3 length: 11 amino acids.

Notes on this clonotype: A read error is possible here, since a much larger clone lies one base away. The chain links TRBV4-2 to TRBJ2-2, with 8 bases matching TRBD1. This CDR3 is built from 16 residues. Germline CDR1 reads LGHNA; CDR2 reads YNFKEQ. V dropped 6 bases and J dropped 6; count of bases not matched to a gene: 12. The CDR3 sequence: CASSQQGARDAGELFF. The CDR3 DNA reads as TGTGCCAGCAGTCAGCAGGGGGCGCGAGACGCCGGGGAGCTGTTTTTT.

The table lists this clonotype with many counts. This chain connects TRBV6-1 to TRBJ2-7, with 11 nucleotides matching TRBD1. The V and J ends lost 4 bases and 5 bases, in that order; junction bases with no gene match: 7. Germline V lookup: CDR1 MNHNS, CDR2 SASEGT. CDR3 length: 15 amino acids. In DNA, the CDR3 is TGTGCCAGCAGTGCGGGGGACAGGGGGTCCGACGAGCAGTACTTC. It is translated as CASSAGDRGSDEQYF.

The gene calls are TRBV12-5 and TRBJ1-1; D not resolved. CDR3 length: 15 residues. V was pared by 7 bases and J by 0 bases, with 15 bases between. Germline V lookup: CDR1 LGHNT, CDR2 FRNRAP. The CDR3 coding sequence is TGTGCTAGTGCTTTACAGTCTAATATGAACACTGAAGCTTTCTTT. It is translated as CASALQSNMNTEAFF.

This clonotype was detected many times. The chain is built from TRBV4-2 and TRBJ1-1, with TRBD1 as a possible D gene (5 bases). Germline CDR1 and CDR2: LGHNA and YNFKEQ. Trimming took off 1 base at V and 1 base at J, with 10 bases between the two ends. The CDR3 runs to 15 residues. This chain's CDR3 is CASSQGEGRNTEAFF. The CDR3 region has the DNA TGTGCCAGCAGCCAAGGAGAGGGGCGGAACACTGAAGCTTTCTTT.

This clonotype appeared many times. This rearrangement joins TRBV29-1 to TRBJ1-1; perhaps TRBD1 as D (6 bases). Trimming stripped 4 bases from V and 8 bases from J, with 17 bases between. Germline V gives CDR1 SQVTM, CDR2 ANQGSEA. This CDR3 region has 13 residues. CDR3 bases: TGCAGCGTTGCCGGGGGGTCCGGGACAGAAGCTTTCTTT. It specifies CSVAGGSGTEAFF.

This clonotype was counted many times. This chain links TRBV5-5 with TRBJ2-1, with D possibly TRBD1 on 6 matching bases. Looked up from germline, CDR1 is SGHKS and CDR2 is YYEKEE (reference sequence). V was trimmed by 5 bases and J by 0 bases, leaving 15 bases between them. This CDR3 comprises 16 residues. CDR3 in DNA: TGTGCCAGCAGTCCACGAGCGGACAGCTCCTACAATGAGCAGTTCTTC. Translation: CASSPRADSSYNEQFF.